This entry is about one T cell receptor (beta chain). These data originate in a study of blood T cell repertoires in COVID-19. Study background: Researchers got acute and convalescent COVID-19 samples from the United States, Italy and Spain. From T cells, B-cell-depleted T cells, or PBMCs came the material, which was cDNA or gDNA.

Only in-frame clones appear in the TCRdb table, and some are missing; sequencing was by immunoSEQ multiplex PCR. Of 80,000 or so clones detected, approximately 80% appear once; the ten largest clones hold about an eighth. Germline CDR1 SGHRS, CDR2 YFSETQ. CDR3 length: 14 amino acids. V lost 0 bases and J 8 bases, leaving 12 bases between the germline ends. The rearrangement links TRBV5-1 to TRBJ1-3, with D unclear. This TCR was sampled from a man at least 80 years old with acute or convalescent COVID-19. Sample: peripheral blood. CDR3 nucleotide sequence: TGCGCCAGCAGCTTGGGGTTCGCACTAGACACCATATATTTT. It specifies CASSLGFALDTIYF.